This T cell receptor beta chain appears in the sequencing data of a study of beta chain features in type 1 diabetes. Germline CDR1 and CDR2: KGHSH and LQKENI. V gave up 2 bases and J gave up 7 bases; unmatched junction bases: 3. The CDR3 contains 15 residues. Points from the study as a whole: A possible short-template PCR bias applies equally to patients and controls. Within each of all four CD4+ subsets, Type 1 diabetes patients had TCRB CDR3s that were moderately but significantly shorter.

Cell sorting via CD45RO/CCR7/CD25/CD127/CD95/CD27 was performed to obtain CD4+ naive, central memory, regulatory and stem cell-like memory cells. Concerning this clone: Its antigen is unidentified.

Isolated RNA was reverse transcribed in full, so expressed TCRB transcripts were sequenced. An average of approximately 4 million reads was obtained for naive, central memory and regulatory T cell samples. The method was immunoSEQ multiplex PCR; TCRdb's version includes in-frame clones alone and lacks a portion of them. The sample holds around 340,000 clones, around 9% seen once. Specimen: central memory CD4+ T cells from blood. This rearrangement joins TRBV18 to TRBJ2-1; 12 nucleotides line up with TRBD1. This clonotype originated in a man aged 30 to 39 with type 1 diabetes. CDR3 DNA sequence: TGTGCCAGCTCACCAGGGACAGGGGGCACAAATGAGCAGTTCTTC. Encoded protein: CASSPGTGGTNEQFF.